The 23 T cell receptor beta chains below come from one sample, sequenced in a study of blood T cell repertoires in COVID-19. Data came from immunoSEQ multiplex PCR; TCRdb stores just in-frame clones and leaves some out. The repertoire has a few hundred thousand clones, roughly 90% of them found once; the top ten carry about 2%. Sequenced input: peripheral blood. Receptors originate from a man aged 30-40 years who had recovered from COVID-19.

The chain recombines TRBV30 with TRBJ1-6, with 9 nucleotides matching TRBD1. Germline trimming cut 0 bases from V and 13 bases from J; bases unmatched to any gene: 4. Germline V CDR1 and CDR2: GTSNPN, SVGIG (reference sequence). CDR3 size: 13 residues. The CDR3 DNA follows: TGTGCCTGGAGTGTAGGGACAGGGCGGCCCCTCCACTTT. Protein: CAWSVGTGRPLHF.

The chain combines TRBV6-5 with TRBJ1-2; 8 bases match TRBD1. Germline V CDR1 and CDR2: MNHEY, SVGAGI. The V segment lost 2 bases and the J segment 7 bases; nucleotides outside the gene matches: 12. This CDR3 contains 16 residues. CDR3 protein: CASSYSLRTGWFGYTF. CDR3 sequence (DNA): TGTGCCAGCAGTTACAGCCTCCGGACAGGGTGGTTTGGCTACACCTTC.

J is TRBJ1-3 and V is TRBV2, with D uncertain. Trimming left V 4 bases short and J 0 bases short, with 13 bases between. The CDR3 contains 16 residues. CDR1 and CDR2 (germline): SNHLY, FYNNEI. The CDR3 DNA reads TGTGCCAGCAGTGTTATCAGAACAAACTCTGGAAACACCATATATTTT. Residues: CASSVIRTNSGNTIYF.

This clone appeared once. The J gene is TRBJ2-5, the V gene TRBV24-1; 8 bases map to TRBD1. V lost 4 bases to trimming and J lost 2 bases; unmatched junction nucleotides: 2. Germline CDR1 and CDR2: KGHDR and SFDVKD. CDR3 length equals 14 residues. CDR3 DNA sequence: TGTGCCACCAGTGAGGACAGGGTGCAAGAGACCCAGTACTTC. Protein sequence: CATSEDRVQETQYF.

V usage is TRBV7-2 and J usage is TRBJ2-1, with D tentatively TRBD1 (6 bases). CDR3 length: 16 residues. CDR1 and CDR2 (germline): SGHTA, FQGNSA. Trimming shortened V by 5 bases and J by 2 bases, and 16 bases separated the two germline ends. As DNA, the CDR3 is TGTGCCAGCAGCCATCCACAGGGCCGCGCCTACAATGAGCAGTTCTTC. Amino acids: CASSHPQGRAYNEQFF.

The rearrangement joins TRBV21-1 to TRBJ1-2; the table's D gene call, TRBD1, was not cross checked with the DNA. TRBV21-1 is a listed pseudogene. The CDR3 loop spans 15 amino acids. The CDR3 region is CASSRDRGANYGYTF. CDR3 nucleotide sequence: TGTGCCAGCAGCAGGGACAGGGGAGCTAACTATGGCTACACCTTC.

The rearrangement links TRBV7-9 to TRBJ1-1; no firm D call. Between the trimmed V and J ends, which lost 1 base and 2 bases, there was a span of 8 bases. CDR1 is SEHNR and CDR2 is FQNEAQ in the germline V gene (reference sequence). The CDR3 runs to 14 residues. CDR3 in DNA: TGTGCCAGCAGCTTAGTATCGGTTAACACTGAAGCTTTCTTT. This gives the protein CASSLVSVNTEAFF.

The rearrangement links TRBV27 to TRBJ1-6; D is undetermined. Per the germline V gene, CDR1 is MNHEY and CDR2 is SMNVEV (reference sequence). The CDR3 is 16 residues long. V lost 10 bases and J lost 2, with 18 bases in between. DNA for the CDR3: TGTGCCACCGGGTCAGCTTTTGACGCCTATAATTCACCCCTCCACTTT. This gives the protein CATGSAFDAYNSPLHF.

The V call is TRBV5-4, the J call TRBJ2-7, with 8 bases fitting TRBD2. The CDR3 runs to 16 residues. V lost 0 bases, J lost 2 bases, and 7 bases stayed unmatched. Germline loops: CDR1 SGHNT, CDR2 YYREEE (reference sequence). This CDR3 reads CASSLGPSGGAYEQYF. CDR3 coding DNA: TGTGCCAGCAGCTTGGGTCCCAGCGGGGGAGCCTACGAGCAGTACTTC.

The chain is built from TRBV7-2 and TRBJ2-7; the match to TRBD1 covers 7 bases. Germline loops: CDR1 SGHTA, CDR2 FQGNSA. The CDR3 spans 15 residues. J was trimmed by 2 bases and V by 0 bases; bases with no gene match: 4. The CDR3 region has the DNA TGTGCCAGCAGCTTAGCCGGGACAGAGACCTACGAGCAGTACTTC. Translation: CASSLAGTETYEQYF.

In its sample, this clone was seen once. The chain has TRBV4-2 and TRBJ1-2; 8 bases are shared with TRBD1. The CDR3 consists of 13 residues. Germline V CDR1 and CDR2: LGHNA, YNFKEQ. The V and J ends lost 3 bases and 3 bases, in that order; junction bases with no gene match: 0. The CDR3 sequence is CASSQDRDYGYTF. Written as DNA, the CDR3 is TGTGCCAGCAGCCAGGACAGGGACTATGGCTACACCTTC.

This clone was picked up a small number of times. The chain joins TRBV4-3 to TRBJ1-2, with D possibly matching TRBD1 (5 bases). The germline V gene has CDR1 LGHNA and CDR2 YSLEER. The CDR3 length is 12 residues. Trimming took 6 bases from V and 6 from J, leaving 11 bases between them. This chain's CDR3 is CASSQGWDGYTF. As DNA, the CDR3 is TGCGCCAGCAGTCAGGGTTGGGATGGCTACACCTTC.

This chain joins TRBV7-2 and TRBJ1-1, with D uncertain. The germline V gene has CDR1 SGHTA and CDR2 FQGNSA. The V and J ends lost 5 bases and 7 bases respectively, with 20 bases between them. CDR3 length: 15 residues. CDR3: CASSPRPAGNFEAFF. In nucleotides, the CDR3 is TGTGCCAGCAGCCCGCGGCCCGCCGGGAATTTTGAAGCTTTCTTT.

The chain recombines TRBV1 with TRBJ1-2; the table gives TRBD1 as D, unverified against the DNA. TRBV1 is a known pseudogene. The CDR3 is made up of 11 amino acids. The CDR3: CTSSTGDGYTF. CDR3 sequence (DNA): TGCACCAGCAGCACAGGGGACGGCTACACCTTC.

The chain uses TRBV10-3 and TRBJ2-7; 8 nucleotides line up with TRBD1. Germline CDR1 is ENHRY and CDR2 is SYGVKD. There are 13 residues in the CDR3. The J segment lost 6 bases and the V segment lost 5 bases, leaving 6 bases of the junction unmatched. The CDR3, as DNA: TGTGCCATCAGTCTGACAGGGGTACGCGAGCAGTACTTC. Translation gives CAISLTGVREQYF.

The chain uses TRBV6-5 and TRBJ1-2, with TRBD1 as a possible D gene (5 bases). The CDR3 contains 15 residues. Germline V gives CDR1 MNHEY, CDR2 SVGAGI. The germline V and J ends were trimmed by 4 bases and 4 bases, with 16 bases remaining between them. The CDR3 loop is CASSSNRQLSYGYTF. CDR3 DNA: TGTGCCAGCAGTTCCAACCGACAGCTGTCCTATGGCTACACCTTC.

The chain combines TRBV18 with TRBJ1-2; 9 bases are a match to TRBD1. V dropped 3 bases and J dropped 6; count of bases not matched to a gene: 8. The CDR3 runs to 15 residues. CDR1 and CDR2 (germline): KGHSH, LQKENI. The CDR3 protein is CASSPADRGGDGYTF. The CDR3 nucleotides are TGTGCCAGCTCACCGGCGGACAGGGGAGGGGATGGCTACACCTTC. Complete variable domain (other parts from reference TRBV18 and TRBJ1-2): NAGVMQNPRHLVRRRGQEARLRCSPMKGHSHVYWYRQLPEEGLKFMVYLQKENIIDESGMPKERFSAEFPKEGPSILRIQQVVRGDSAAYFCASSPADRGGDGYTFGSGTRLTVV.

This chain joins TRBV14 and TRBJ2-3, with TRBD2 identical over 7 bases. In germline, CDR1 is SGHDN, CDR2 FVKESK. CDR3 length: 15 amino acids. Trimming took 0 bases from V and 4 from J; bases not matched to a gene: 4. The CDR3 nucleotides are TGTGCCAGCAGCCAAGATTGGGGGGGGGCAGATACGCAGTATTTT. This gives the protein CASSQDWGGADTQYF.

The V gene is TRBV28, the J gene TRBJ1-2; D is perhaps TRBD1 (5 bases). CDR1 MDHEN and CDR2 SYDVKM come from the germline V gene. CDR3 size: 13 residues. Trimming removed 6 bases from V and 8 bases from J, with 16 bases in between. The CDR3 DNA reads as TGTGCCAGCAGACAATCAGGGACTGGCGGCTACACCTTC. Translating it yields CASRQSGTGGYTF.

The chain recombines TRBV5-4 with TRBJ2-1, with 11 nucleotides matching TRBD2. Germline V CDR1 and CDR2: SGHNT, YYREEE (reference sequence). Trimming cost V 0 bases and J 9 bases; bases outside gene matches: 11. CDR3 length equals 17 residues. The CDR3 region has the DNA TGTGCCAGCAGCTTGGGGCCGGGACTAGCGGTGGGTAGTGAGCAGTTCTTC. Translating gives CASSLGPGLAVGSEQFF.

The CDR3 loop is CSVVLAGGSYEQYF. The DNA of the CDR3 is TGCAGCGTGGTACTAGCGGGGGGCTCCTACGAGCAGTACTTC. The chain recombines TRBV29-1 with TRBJ2-7; 12 bases match TRBD2. The CDR3 is 14 residues long. With 6 bases clipped from V and 0 bases from J, the junction kept 3 bases outside the gene matches. Germline values: CDR1 SQVTM, CDR2 ANQGSEA.

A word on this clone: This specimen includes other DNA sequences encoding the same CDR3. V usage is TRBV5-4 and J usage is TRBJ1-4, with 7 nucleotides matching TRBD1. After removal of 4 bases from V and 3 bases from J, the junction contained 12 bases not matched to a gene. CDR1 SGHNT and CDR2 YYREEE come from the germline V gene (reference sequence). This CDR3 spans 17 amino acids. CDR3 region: CASSRGQGGLANEKLFF. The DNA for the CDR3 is TGTGCCAGCAGCCGAGGCCAAGGGGGCCTCGCTAATGAAAAACTGTTTTTT.

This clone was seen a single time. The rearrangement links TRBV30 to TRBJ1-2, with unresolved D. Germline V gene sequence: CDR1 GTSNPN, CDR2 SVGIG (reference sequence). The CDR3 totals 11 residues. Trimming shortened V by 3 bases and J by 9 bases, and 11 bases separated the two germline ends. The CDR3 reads CAWSPGGSYTF. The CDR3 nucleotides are TGTGCCTGGAGCCCGGGTGGTAGCTACACCTTC.